This TCR beta chain stems from a study of brain T cells in children with intractable seizures. Study-level results: Only CDR3 sequence similarity suggested viral specificity, without known HCMV serostatus. Absence of clones before surgery may stem from lower sequencing depth.

The repertoire was sequenced with immunoSEQ multiplex PCR; TCRdb's copy has only in-frame clones and lacks some. The sample has under 400,000 clones, over 85% seen once; the top ten hold 4.5% to 7%. The time point here: blood from clinic visit 5 months post-surgery; TSC patient then seizure free. Only cases whose brain tissue showed the highest T cell transcript signatures were sequenced. Before surgery, patients took at least one anti-epileptic drug. Details on this clone: Its antigen remains unknown.

V shed 0 bases and J 3 bases; nucleotides not matched to a gene: 3. The germline V gene encodes CDR1 MGHRA and CDR2 YSYEKL. The CDR3 has 16 residues. The V call is TRBV4-1, the J call TRBJ2-3, with 10 bases aligning to TRBD2. The sequence came from a boy under two years old with tuberous sclerosis and intractable seizures. The specimen was peripheral blood, collected less than 6 months after surgery. The CDR3 region has the DNA TGCGCCAGCAGCCAAGAACCGGGACTAGCGACAGATACGCAGTATTTT. This translates into CASSQEPGLATDTQYF.